A single sample gave rise to the 14 T cell receptor beta chains below, sequenced in a study of shared clonotypes between healthy human individuals. Method: immunoSEQ multiplex PCR; TCRdb's copy keeps in-frame clones and lacks some. The repertoire holds around 2.5 million clones, roughly 93% seen once, with around 0.4% in the top ten. The sequenced sample was naive CD4+ T cells from PBMCs. The subset was: CD45RA+ positively selected. These receptors all come from a man between 18 and 29 years old in good health. Some clones in this sample may be carry-over from other donors' samples.

The J gene is TRBJ2-5, the V gene TRBV5-6; TRBD2 matches 8 bases. CDR3 length: 12 residues. V dropped 4 bases and J dropped 12; count of bases not matched to a gene: 8. Germline lookup yields CDR1 SGHDT and CDR2 YYEEEE. CDR3: CASSRTSGLKYF. CDR3 bases: TGTGCCAGCAGCCGTACTAGCGGACTAAAGTACTTC.

This clone has more than one count but fewer than ten. This chain uses TRBV9 with TRBJ1-4; 9 bases align to TRBD1. Germline V gives CDR1 SGDLS, CDR2 YYNGEE. This CDR3 contains 15 residues. Unmatched junction bases numbered 5, after V lost 1 base and J lost 7 bases. CDR3 nucleotide sequence: TGTGCCAGCAGCGTAACCGGGACAGGGAGTGAAAAACTGTTTTTT. Translation gives CASSVTGTGSEKLFF.

The chain couples TRBV5-4 to TRBJ1-1, with unresolved D. Germline lookup yields CDR1 SGHNT and CDR2 YYREEE (reference sequence). CDR3 size: 18 residues. Trimming pared 4 bases from V and 1 base from J, leaving 23 bases between. The CDR3: CASSQSMMLRTANTEAFF. In DNA form, the CDR3 reads TGTGCCAGCAGCCAGTCCATGATGTTACGGACCGCGAACACTGAAGCTTTCTTT.

The V and J genes are TRBV5-4 and TRBJ2-7; D tentatively fits TRBD1 or TRBD2 (5 bases each). The germline V gene has CDR1 SGHNT and CDR2 YYREEE (reference sequence). The CDR3 runs to 15 residues. V gave up 6 bases and J gave up 8 bases, with 24 bases separating them. The CDR3 coding sequence is TGTGCCAGCACCAATTTTCAGGGAGAAGGCGATAAGCAGTACTTC. Residues: CASTNFQGEGDKQYF. Together with reference TRBV5-4 and TRBJ2-7, the CDR3 gives the full variable domain: ETGVTQSPTHLIKTRGQQVTLRCSSQSGHNTVSWYQQALGQGPQFIFQYYREEENGRGNFPPRFSGLQFPNYSSELNVNALELDDSALYLCASTNFQGEGDKQYFGPGTRLTVT.

V gene TRBV4-3 combines with J gene TRBJ2-3; the D gene is possibly TRBD2 (6 bases). Germline V CDR1 and CDR2: LGHNA, YSLEER. V was shortened by 1 base and J by 4 bases, with 15 bases between the two germline ends. This CDR3 region has 16 residues. The CDR3 here is CASSQGGGAQPDTQYF. Written as DNA, the CDR3 is TGCGCCAGCAGCCAAGGCGGCGGGGCCCAGCCAGATACGCAGTATTTT.

This chain uses TRBV28 with TRBJ2-2; 8 nucleotides agree with TRBD1. Germline loops: CDR1 MDHEN, CDR2 SYDVKM. Trimming removed 3 bases from V and 6 bases from J; junction bases left unmatched: 12. This CDR3 spans 17 amino acids. Written as DNA, the CDR3 is TGTGCCAGCAGTTTCTCTATTCCGGGACAGGCCGCCGGGGAGCTGTTTTTT. It encodes CASSFSIPGQAAGELFF.

The chain couples TRBV7-8 to TRBJ2-7; D is unresolved. The CDR3 sequence is 14 residues long. With 1 base removed from V and 2 bases from J, the gap between germline ends came to 9 bases. The germline CDR1 and CDR2 sequences are SGHVS and FQNEAQ. CDR3 residues: CASSLVPRPYEQYF. The DNA for the CDR3 is TGTGCCAGCAGCTTAGTGCCCAGACCCTACGAGCAGTACTTC.

This clone was counted a few times. The gene calls are TRBV5-1 and TRBJ1-1; 7 bases align to TRBD1. The CDR3 is made up of 16 amino acids. Germline V gene sequence: CDR1 SGHRS, CDR2 YFSETQ. Losses at the gene ends were 0 bases for V and 1 base for J; bases not matched to a gene: 6. CDR3 nucleotides: TGCGCCAGCAGCTTGGATCCGACAGGGACGAACACTGAAGCTTTCTTT. The encoded protein is CASSLDPTGTNTEAFF.

The chain joins TRBV6-1 to TRBJ1-1, with 7 positions matching TRBD1. There are 14 residues in the CDR3. The V segment lost 5 bases and the J segment 3 bases; nucleotides outside the gene matches: 6. Germline-derived CDR1 and CDR2 are MNHNS and SASEGT. CDR3 DNA sequence: TGTGCCAGCAGTACACAGGGGATGGACACTGAAGCTTTCTTT. This codes for CASSTQGMDTEAFF.

The CDR3 reads CASSLISSGSAGELFF. For the CDR3, the DNA is TGCGCCAGCAGCTTGATCAGTAGCGGGAGCGCCGGGGAGCTGTTTTTT. The J gene is TRBJ2-2, the V gene TRBV5-1; 9 bases map to TRBD2. The germline gives CDR1 SGHRS, CDR2 YFSETQ. J gave up 6 bases and V 1 base, and 7 bases lay outside the gene matches. The CDR3 extends over 16 amino acids.

This clone was seen more than once but under ten times. CDR3: CAWSRVNEKLFF. Here the CDR3 DNA reads TGTGCCTGGAGCAGGGTGAATGAAAAACTGTTTTTT. This chain links TRBV30 with TRBJ1-4; tentatively, D is TRBD1 (5 bases). Trimming shortened V by 3 bases and J by 5 bases, and 7 bases separated the two germline ends. This CDR3 has 12 amino acids. Germline CDR1 is GTSNPN and CDR2 is SVGIG (reference sequence).

This clone appeared once. This chain uses TRBV6-6 with TRBJ2-7; D is ambiguous. Germline loops: CDR1 MNHNY, CDR2 SVGAGI (reference sequence). V lost 6 bases to trimming and J lost 5 bases, with 11 bases between them. The CDR3 covers 12 residues. CDR3 DNA: TGTGCCAGCAGCCGCCTTGGAGACGAGCAGTACTTC. Protein: CASSRLGDEQYF.

Concerning this clone itself: Other nucleotide sequences from this sample produce the same CDR3. CDR3 sequence reads: CASSFSGDTEAFF. In DNA form, the CDR3 reads TGTGCCAGCAGCTTTAGTGGGGACACTGAAGCTTTCTTT. The genes are TRBV5-5 and TRBJ1-1; D unresolved. V dropped 2 bases and J dropped 3 bases, with 8 bases sitting between them. The CDR3 runs 13 residues. The V gene's germline CDR1 is SGHKS and CDR2 YYEKEE (reference sequence). Drawing the rest from reference TRBV5-5 and TRBJ1-1, the complete variable domain is DAGVTQSPTHLIKTRGQQVTLRCSPISGHKSVSWYQQVLGQGPQFIFQYYEKEERGRGNFPDRFSARQFPNYSSELNVNALLLGDSALYLCASSFSGDTEAFFGQGTRLTVV.

The rearrangement joins TRBV2 to TRBJ2-1; D uncertain. The germline CDR1 and CDR2 sequences are SNHLY and FYNNEI. This CDR3 has 15 residues. Trimming removed 3 bases from V and 7 bases from J, with 16 bases in between. The CDR3 DNA reads as TGTGCCAGCAGTGACCCGGTGGGCCGGGTAAATGAGCAGTTCTTC. Protein sequence: CASSDPVGRVNEQFF.